The 21 T cell receptor beta chains reported below all come from one sample, sequenced in a study of graft-versus-host responses after intestinal transplantation. Researchers placed some 200,000 CFSE-labeled responder cells in culture with some 200,000 irradiated, violet-dye-labeled stimulator cells. Profiled with immunoSEQ multiplex PCR; TCRdb holds only in-frame clones, not every one. Of approximately 15,000 clones in the sample, about a third were seen once. The source was alloreactive CD8+ T cells from a mixed lymphocyte reaction culture, collected before intestinal transplant. Subset meaning: CFSE-low proliferating T cells sorted from approximately 6-day pre-transplant mixed lymphocyte reaction (GvH or HvG direction). These receptor sequences come from a human patient who received an intestinal transplant.

The CDR3 sequence: CASSPPIGGTQYF. CDR3 sequence (DNA): TGTGCCAGCAGCCCTCCTATAGGCGGAACGCAGTATTTT. The chain uses TRBV7-6 and TRBJ2-3; D remains ambiguous. CDR1 SGHVS and CDR2 FNYEAQ come from the germline V gene. The CDR3 spans 13 residues. Trimming cost V 5 bases and J 9 bases, with 15 bases left between them. Together with reference TRBV7-6 and TRBJ2-3, the CDR3 gives the full variable domain: GAGVSQSPRYKVTKRGQDVALRCDPISGHVSLYWYRQALGQGPEFLTYFNYEAQQDKSGLPNDRFSAERPEGSISTLTIQRTEQRDSAMYRCASSPPIGGTQYFGPGTRLTVL.

The chain links TRBV27 to TRBJ1-1; 9 nucleotides agree with TRBD1. The CDR3 is made up of 16 amino acids. CDR1 MNHEY and CDR2 SMNVEV come from the germline V gene (reference sequence). J gave up 2 bases and V 1 base, and 5 bases lay outside the gene matches. CDR3 amino acids: CASSLYPGQGNTEAFF. The CDR3 DNA is TGTGCCAGCAGTTTATACCCGGGACAGGGTAACACTGAAGCTTTCTTT.

The chain couples TRBV7-6 to TRBJ2-7, with TRBD1 identical over 9 bases. CDR1 and CDR2 from the germline V gene are SGHVS and FNYEAQ. V shed 5 bases, J shed 4 bases, and the junction held 6 bases outside the gene matches. The CDR3 loop spans 14 amino acids. DNA for the CDR3: TGTGCCAGCAGCCTCGACAGGGGGTCGTACGAGCAGTACTTC. Translated, it gives CASSLDRGSYEQYF.

The genes are TRBV9 and TRBJ1-1; TRBD1 matches 7 bases. The CDR3 is 13 residues long. J was trimmed by 5 bases and V by 3 bases; bases with no gene match: 4. Per germline, CDR1 SGDLS and CDR2 YYNGEE. CDR3 in amino acids: CASSGQGRTEAFF. The CDR3 coding sequence is TGTGCCAGCAGCGGACAGGGCCGAACTGAAGCTTTCTTT.

The chain uses TRBV27 and TRBJ2-1, with 11 bases aligning to TRBD2. Germline V CDR1 and CDR2: MNHEY, SMNVEV (reference sequence). The CDR3 covers 17 residues. Trimming took 7 bases from V and 2 from J; bases not matched to a gene: 10. The CDR3 nucleotides are TGTGCCAGCACCTCGGGGCTAGCGGGGGGACCCTACAATGAGCAGTTCTTC. It translates to CASTSGLAGGPYNEQFF.

This clone appeared a few times. One junction end does not reproduce the germline sequence, and a read error may be involved. CDR3 bases: TGTGCCATCAGTGAAAGTTATGGGGGGAACGAGCAGTACTTC. Its translation is CAISESYGGNEQYF. V and J are TRBV6-1 and TRBJ2-7; tentatively, D is TRBD2 (6 bases). The germline V gene has CDR1 MNHNS and CDR2 SASEGT. This CDR3 is 14 amino acids long.

This clone was observed a few times. This sequence joins TRBV5-1 and TRBJ2-1, with no clear D. The CDR3 consists of 17 residues. V lost 0 bases, J lost 0 bases, and 13 bases lay in between. Germline V gene data show CDR1 as SGHRS and CDR2 as YFSETQ. The CDR3 loop reads CASSLVMAVSSYNEQFF. The CDR3, as DNA: TGCGCCAGCAGCTTGGTCATGGCGGTGAGCTCCTACAATGAGCAGTTCTTC.

This clone has more than one count but fewer than ten. The chain joins TRBV9 to TRBJ2-7; possibly TRBD1 for D (5 bases). Germline CDR1 and CDR2: SGDLS and YYNGEE. The germline V and J ends were trimmed by 0 bases and 4 bases, with 11 bases remaining between them. The CDR3 is 14 residues long. CDR3 in amino acids: CASSVGDRQYEQYF. CDR3 nucleotide sequence: TGTGCCAGCAGCGTAGGAGACAGACAATACGAGCAGTACTTC.

V gene TRBV2 combines with J gene TRBJ1-5, with D maybe TRBD1 (5 bases). The V end lost 4 bases, the J end lost 7 bases, and 17 bases lay between the germline ends. There are 15 residues in the CDR3. From germline, CDR1 is SNHLY and CDR2 FYNNEI. CDR3 region: CASSAPGQFDQPQHF. The CDR3 region has the DNA TGTGCCAGCAGTGCACCGGGGCAATTCGACCAGCCCCAGCATTTT.

The genes are TRBV27 and TRBJ1-1; TRBD1 matches 8 bases. The CDR3 covers 15 residues. V gave up 3 bases and J gave up 3 bases; unmatched junction bases: 6. Germline values: CDR1 MNHEY, CDR2 SMNVEV (reference sequence). The CDR3 DNA follows: TGTGCCAGCAGTTTGTGGACAGGGAGGGACACTGAAGCTTTCTTT. Translation: CASSLWTGRDTEAFF.

This clone has only a few counts. V gene TRBV7-9 combines with J gene TRBJ1-2; D gene uncertain. CDR3 size: 13 residues. Between the trimmed V and J ends, which lost 3 bases and 7 bases, there was a span of 12 bases. The germline V gene encodes CDR1 SEHNR and CDR2 FQNEAQ (reference sequence). The CDR3 protein is CASSFGQKFGYTF. The CDR3 DNA reads as TGTGCCAGCAGCTTTGGGCAGAAATTTGGCTACACCTTC.

This clone was counted only a few times. The chain couples TRBV4-1 to TRBJ2-7; 10 positions match TRBD1. The CDR3 has 15 residues. Germline CDR1 is MGHRA and CDR2 is YSYEKL. V lost 0 bases and J lost 2; bases outside the gene matches: 1. The CDR3 sequence: CASSQDGQGAYEQYF. CDR3 sequence (DNA): TGCGCCAGCAGCCAAGATGGACAGGGGGCCTACGAGCAGTACTTC.

The chain couples TRBV14 to TRBJ2-2; D gene ambiguous. CDR3 length equals 15 residues. Germline CDR1 SGHDN, CDR2 FVKESK. The V gene lost 6 bases and the J gene lost 3 bases, with 14 bases spanning the gap. The chain's CDR3 is CASSRYGVDTGELFF. The DNA for the CDR3 is TGTGCCAGCAGTCGTTATGGGGTGGACACCGGGGAGCTGTTTTTT.

The rearrangement links TRBV6-6 to TRBJ2-7; D is possibly TRBD2 (6 bases). V was trimmed by 2 bases and J by 7 bases, leaving 6 bases between them. The germline gives CDR1 MNHNY, CDR2 SVGAGI (reference sequence). The CDR3 has 11 amino acids. This CDR3 reads CASSYGGEQYF. CDR3 sequence (DNA): TGTGCCAGCAGTTACGGAGGGGAGCAGTACTTC.

The chain employs TRBV11-3 and TRBJ2-7; D gene ambiguous. The V gene lost 2 bases and the J gene lost 2 bases, with 7 bases spanning the gap. The germline gives CDR1 SGHNT, CDR2 YENEEA. The CDR3 is 13 residues long. The CDR3 spells CASSLFWTYEQYF. The CDR3 DNA follows: TGTGCCAGCAGCTTATTTTGGACCTACGAGCAGTACTTC.

The CDR3 bases are TGCGCCAGCAGCCCCCTGGGACTAGCGACGGAGACCCAGTACTTC. It yields the protein CASSPLGLATETQYF. The chain joins TRBV4-1 to TRBJ2-5; 10 positions match TRBD2. Per germline, CDR1 MGHRA and CDR2 YSYEKL. The V gene end was trimmed by 4 bases and the J gene end by 5 bases; junction bases not matched to a gene: 7. CDR3 size: 15 residues.

The rearrangement joins TRBV19 to TRBJ2-1; tentative D call: TRBD1 (6 bases). V lost 5 bases and J 7 bases, leaving 21 bases between the germline ends. The germline CDR1 and CDR2 sequences are LNHDA and SQIVND (reference sequence). This CDR3 has 16 residues. DNA for the CDR3: TGTGCCAGTAGTGTCTCCACAGGGCCGCTAAGGAATGAGCAGTTCTTC. Translation gives CASSVSTGPLRNEQFF.

This clone is judged medium-sized. The gene calls are TRBV4-1 and TRBJ1-5; no definite D call. CDR3 length: 13 amino acids. V dropped 2 bases and J dropped 3 bases, with 5 bases sitting between them. Germline V lookup: CDR1 MGHRA, CDR2 YSYEKL. CDR3 sequence: CASSQWVNQPQHF. CDR3 DNA: TGCGCCAGCAGCCAATGGGTCAATCAGCCCCAGCATTTT.

Of note for this clone: Relative to the germline gene, one junction end is altered; a read error may explain this. This sequence joins TRBV4-1 and TRBJ2-1, with 8 bases identical to TRBD2. There are 16 residues in the CDR3. Germline V gene lookup returns CDR1 MGHRA and CDR2 YSYEKL. CDR3 coding DNA: TGTGCCAGCAGCCAAGACACGGGGGGGCGACTCAATGAGCAGTTCTTC. This gives the protein CASSQDTGGRLNEQFF.

The rearrangement uses TRBV11-3 and TRBJ2-1, with D tentatively TRBD1 (5 bases). Per the germline V gene, CDR1 is SGHNT and CDR2 is YENEEA. The CDR3 contains 11 residues. V dropped 6 bases and J dropped 6 bases, with 6 bases sitting between them. CDR3: CASSQGNEQFF. The CDR3 coding sequence is TGTGCCAGCAGTCAGGGCAATGAGCAGTTCTTC.

The rearrangement links TRBV5-4 to TRBJ2-3; D remains ambiguous. With 0 bases removed from V and 2 bases from J, the gap between germline ends came to 7 bases. This CDR3 comprises 14 residues. CDR1 is SGHNT and CDR2 is YYREEE in the germline V gene (reference sequence). DNA of the CDR3: TGTGCCAGCAGCTTGGTCACGGCCACAGATACGCAGTATTTT. Translated, it gives CASSLVTATDTQYF.